Below, 12 T cell receptor beta chains from the same sample are listed, as sequenced in a study of shared clonotypes between healthy human individuals. CD45RO-negative cells were positively selected for CCR7, leaving out terminally differentiated effector memory CD45RA+ cells. Assay: immunoSEQ multiplex PCR; the TCRdb copy retains only in-frame clones and omits some. The sample comprises roughly 2 million clones, about 95% of which are singletons, and 0.9% to 1.3% rests with the top ten. Material: naive CD8+ T cells sorted from blood. The receptor source for this set is a man between 18 and 29 years old in good health.

This clone was picked up one time. The chain couples TRBV20-1 to TRBJ2-4; D gene unclear. Germline loops: CDR1 DFQATT, CDR2 SNEGSKA (reference sequence). The CDR3 extends over 11 amino acids. V lost 3 bases, J lost 4 bases, and 4 bases lay in between. The CDR3 DNA reads as TGCAGTGCTAGGGATAAAAACATTCAGTACTTC. Translating gives CSARDKNIQYF.

V usage is TRBV2 and J usage is TRBJ2-5; 11 bases are shared with TRBD1. Germline V gene data show CDR1 as SNHLY and CDR2 as FYNNEI. V lost 3 bases to trimming and J lost 5 bases; unmatched junction nucleotides: 8. There are 16 residues in the CDR3. DNA for the CDR3: TGTGCCAGCAGTGACCGCGGGACAGGGGGATTTGAGACCCAGTACTTC. Its translation: CASSDRGTGGFETQYF.

V gene TRBV7-9 combines with J gene TRBJ2-1; D possibly uses TRBD1 or TRBD2 (5 bases each). Trimming pared 6 bases from V and 6 bases from J, leaving 21 bases between. The CDR3 is 16 amino acids. CDR1 is SEHNR and CDR2 is FQNEAQ in the germline V gene (reference sequence). For the CDR3, the DNA is TGTGCCAGCAGTTCTTATACGGGACCGATAGGCAATGAGCAGTTCTTC. It codes for CASSSYTGPIGNEQFF.

In the case of this clone: Other DNA sequences of this sample code for an identical CDR3. This rearrangement joins TRBV5-1 to TRBJ1-1; D unclear. Germline V gene sequence: CDR1 SGHRS, CDR2 YFSETQ. Trimming left V 4 bases short and J 4 bases short, with 8 bases between. The CDR3 is 12 amino acids. This CDR3 reads CASSLEGTEAFF. The CDR3 region has the DNA TGCGCCAGCAGCCTTGAGGGCACTGAAGCTTTCTTT.

V usage is TRBV2 and J usage is TRBJ2-5; 9 positions agree with TRBD2. Germline trimming cut 5 bases from V and 5 bases from J; bases unmatched to any gene: 15. The CDR3 runs to 17 residues. Germline V gives CDR1 SNHLY, CDR2 FYNNEI. The CDR3 nucleotides are TGTGCCAGCAGTAAATACCCTAGCGCGGGGGGGCTGGAGACCCAGTACTTC. Translating gives CASSKYPSAGGLETQYF.

The chain has TRBV5-1 and TRBJ2-1, with TRBD1 matching over 10 bases. Trimming at V came to 0 bases and at J to 2 bases, leaving 2 bases not matched to a gene. The V gene's germline CDR1 is SGHRS and CDR2 YFSETQ. CDR3 length equals 16 residues. The CDR3 nucleotides are TGCGCCAGCAGCTTGGGGACAGGGGGGACCTACAATGAGCAGTTCTTC. Its translation: CASSLGTGGTYNEQFF.

The rearrangement uses TRBV12-5 and TRBJ2-1, with 10 bases that match TRBD2. J gave up 10 bases and V 0 bases, and 6 bases lay outside the gene matches. Per germline, CDR1 LGHNT and CDR2 FRNRAP. The CDR3 has 15 amino acids. CDR3 protein: CASGLVSLAGVEQFF. CDR3 bases: TGTGCTAGTGGTTTGGTAAGCCTAGCGGGAGTCGAGCAGTTCTTC.

This clone was detected ten times or more. Distinct nucleotide sequences in the sample also encode this CDR3. In DNA, the CDR3 is TGTGCCAGCAGTTTAGGGGGGAACACTGAAGCTTTCTTT. Its protein is CASSLGGNTEAFF. This chain connects TRBV27 to TRBJ1-1; D might be TRBD1 (5 bases). The V end lost 2 bases, the J end lost 1 base, and 5 bases lay between the germline ends. The V gene's germline CDR1 is MNHEY and CDR2 SMNVEV (reference sequence). CDR3 length: 13 residues.

The CDR3 loop reads CASSFGGRPEQYF. The CDR3 nucleotides read TGTGCCAGCAGCTTCGGGGGGAGGCCCGAGCAGTACTTC. This chain uses TRBV7-9 with TRBJ2-7; the match to TRBD2 covers 7 bases. From germline, CDR1 is SEHNR and CDR2 FQNEAQ (reference sequence). The junction had 5 bases not matched to a gene; V was cut back by 3 bases and J by 6 bases. The CDR3 has 13 amino acids.

This chain links TRBV4-1 with TRBJ2-7; 8 bases map to TRBD1. Germline V CDR1 and CDR2: MGHRA, YSYEKL. J was trimmed by 2 bases and V by 4 bases; bases with no gene match: 10. CDR3 length: 16 amino acids. The CDR3, as DNA: TGCGCCAGCAGCCTTATTTTGACAGGGGAGACCTACGAGCAGTACTTC. Protein: CASSLILTGETYEQYF.

The rearrangement uses TRBV10-2 and TRBJ2-7; no reliable D call. This CDR3 region has 16 residues. Trimming cost V 2 bases and J 0 bases, with 14 bases left between them. The germline V gene encodes CDR1 WSHSY and CDR2 SAAADI. The CDR3 DNA reads TGCGCCAGCAGTGAGAGGCCCTACACCAACTCCTACGAGCAGTACTTC. Its protein is CASSERPYTNSYEQYF.

V is TRBV5-6 and J is TRBJ2-7; D unclear. The CDR3 extends over 14 amino acids. Trimming took 5 bases from V and 0 from J, leaving 12 bases between them. Germline values: CDR1 SGHDT, CDR2 YYEEEE. CDR3 in DNA: TGTGCCAGCAGTTCCGGAATTAGCTCCTACGAGCAGTACTTC. Translation gives CASSSGISSYEQYF.